The 15 T cell receptor beta chains below all came from one sample that was sequenced in a study of T-cell reconstitution after alpha-beta-depleted transplantation in children. Unique molecular identifiers featured in how the TCRbeta library was prepared. TCRdb re-called the PCR reads through MiXCR, storing one row per CDR3 protein. The sample carries 900,000 or so distinct CDR3 sequences, roughly 16% recorded once. The starting material was PBMCs, mostly from graft donor cells, obtained 360 days after TCRalphabeta/CD19-depleted stem cell transplant. The receptors here all came from a male patient under 18 who had a stem cell transplant for acute lymphoblastic leukemia, so the T cells may come from the graft donor.

In its sample, this clonotype was seen a few times. The J gene is TRBJ2-1, the V gene TRBV5-1, with 9 nucleotides matching TRBD2. The length of the CDR3 is 16 residues. J gave up 4 bases and V 4 bases, and 9 bases lay outside the gene matches. CDR1 is SGHRS, CDR2 YFSETQ, per germline. The CDR3 DNA is TGCGCCAGCAGCCTACCGACTAGCGGAGTTTACAATGAGCAGTTCTTC. Its protein is CASSLPTSGVYNEQFF.

This clonotype has a handful of counts. This chain connects TRBV15 to TRBJ2-7; D possibly corresponds to TRBD2 (5 bases). Trimming left V 0 bases short and J 9 bases short, with 15 bases between. The germline CDR1 and CDR2 sequences are LNHNV and YYDKDF (reference sequence). CDR3 length: 14 residues. The CDR3 here is CATSRDGGPPGQYF. The CDR3, as DNA: TGTGCCACCAGCAGAGACGGAGGTCCACCGGGGCAGTACTTC.

The chain employs TRBV10-3 and TRBJ2-5; D may be TRBD1 or TRBD2 (5 bases each). CDR1 is ENHRY and CDR2 is SYGVKD in the germline V gene. V was clipped by 2 bases and J by 5 bases, with 30 bases between them. The CDR3 runs 20 residues. The CDR3 spells CAISEPDISLSHDYGETQYF. The CDR3 DNA sequence: TGTGCCATCAGTGAGCCGGACATATCTCTGTCTCATGACTATGGTGAGACCCAGTACTTC.

This clonotype was recorded only once. The chain employs TRBV25-1 and TRBJ1-2; tentatively, D is TRBD1 (6 bases). The CDR3 totals 15 residues. Germline-derived CDR1 and CDR2 are MGHDK and SYGVNS. Deletions cut 2 bases from V and 4 bases from J, with 14 bases between. The CDR3 coding sequence is TGTGCCAGCAGTGAACGGGGGGCATTGGGCTATGGCTACACCTTC. Protein: CASSERGALGYGYTF.

The rearrangement links TRBV3-1 to TRBJ2-1; a weak D match, TRBD2 (5 bases). CDR1 is LGHDT, CDR2 YNNKEL, per germline (reference sequence). Trimming left V 10 bases short and J 2 bases short, with 24 bases between. The length of the CDR3 is 17 residues. CDR3 residues: CATTQDLWTGPYNEQFF. CDR3 DNA: TGTGCCACCACCCAAGATCTATGGACTGGCCCCTACAATGAGCAGTTCTTC.

This clonotype was seen a few times. The genes are TRBV9 and TRBJ2-3; 12 nucleotides line up with TRBD2. The CDR3 has 18 residues. Germline values: CDR1 SGDLS, CDR2 YYNGEE. Trimming took 1 base from V and 3 from J; bases not matched to a gene: 9. DNA of the CDR3: TGTGCCAGCAGCGTAAATCCCCTAGCGGGAGGGGGTACAGATACGCAGTATTTT. Translated: CASSVNPLAGGGTDTQYF.

This clonotype is a singleton in its sample. The chain couples TRBV14 to TRBJ2-1; 8 positions agree with TRBD2. Germline trimming cut 2 bases from V and 5 bases from J; bases unmatched to any gene: 11. Germline V CDR1 and CDR2: SGHDN, FVKESK. This CDR3 has 17 residues. DNA for the CDR3: TGTGCCAGCAGCCAAAGTCCGCTAGCGGGTGAGGACAATGAGCAGTTCTTC. Protein product: CASSQSPLAGEDNEQFF.

The CDR3 reads CASSRAFGSGAKNIQYF. Here the CDR3 DNA reads TGTGCCAGCTCCAGGGCGTTTGGTTCGGGAGCCAAAAACATTCAGTACTTC. The J gene is TRBJ2-4, the V gene TRBV11-2; possible D gene TRBD1, 5 bases. The CDR3 totals 17 residues. The V gene lost 8 bases and the J gene lost 0 bases, with 20 bases spanning the gap. Germline values: CDR1 SGHAT, CDR2 FQNNGV.

This chain joins TRBV28 and TRBJ2-7, with 10 bases aligning to TRBD2. V was pared by 4 bases and J by 0 bases, with 27 bases of the junction left unmatched. The germline V gene has CDR1 MDHEN and CDR2 SYDVKM. This CDR3 comprises 23 residues. DNA of the CDR3: TGTGCCAGCAGTTCCCCCGGGACTAGCGCGAGCGGCGCCCTGCTATGGAGCTCCTACGAGCAGTACTTC. Its protein product is CASSSPGTSASGALLWSSYEQYF.

This clonotype was observed a few times. The chain combines TRBV5-1 with TRBJ1-6; 7 bases line up with TRBD1. V was clipped by 4 bases and J by 6 bases; unmatched bases: 4. Germline CDR1 is SGHRS and CDR2 is YFSETQ. The CDR3 totals 14 residues. The CDR3 DNA reads TGCGCCAGCAGCCCCGGACAGGTTAATTCACCCCTCCACTTT. Translating gives CASSPGQVNSPLHF.

In this sample, this clonotype turned up a few times. The chain combines TRBV20-1 with TRBJ2-7, with a possible D match to TRBD2 (6 bases). V lost 6 bases and J lost 6, with 21 bases in between. The CDR3 sequence is 14 residues long. Germline CDR1 and CDR2: DFQATT and SNEGSKA (reference sequence). The CDR3 loop is CSATWEAQESEQYF. The CDR3 DNA sequence: TGCAGTGCAACGTGGGAGGCCCAGGAGTCCGAGCAGTACTTC.

This clonotype was detected only a few times. The chain employs TRBV10-3 and TRBJ2-7, with 11 positions matching TRBD1. Germline values: CDR1 ENHRY, CDR2 SYGVKD. This CDR3 is built from 12 residues. The ends lost 8 bases at V and 7 bases at J; junction bases unmatched: 4. The CDR3 bases are TGTGCCATCGGGACAGGGGGTAAAGAGCAGTACTTC. It is translated as CAIGTGGKEQYF.

The chain links TRBV29-1 to TRBJ1-2; a possible D gene is TRBD1 (5 bases). Trimming stripped 1 base from V and 0 bases from J, with 18 bases between. Germline CDR1 and CDR2: SQVTM and ANQGSEA. There are 17 residues in the CDR3. CDR3 loop: CSVEAVWGLQPNYGYTF. DNA of the CDR3: TGCAGCGTTGAAGCCGTATGGGGACTACAACCTAACTATGGCTACACCTTC.

In its sample, this clonotype was seen a few times. The CDR3 reads CASSPPGRGYQETQYF. CDR3 nucleotide sequence: TGTGCCAGCAGTCCCCCCGGTAGGGGGTACCAAGAGACCCAGTACTTC. The J gene is TRBJ2-5, the V gene TRBV12-3 or TRBV12-4, with D tentatively TRBD1 (6 bases). The ends were cut back, 5 bases at V and 0 bases at J, with 16 bases in the middle. CDR3 length: 16 amino acids.

This clonotype came up many times. The chain is built from TRBV2 and TRBJ1-5, with 8 bases lining up with TRBD1. CDR3 length: 14 amino acids. The V gene end was trimmed by 6 bases and the J gene end by 2 bases; junction bases not matched to a gene: 3. Germline V gene data show CDR1 as SNHLY and CDR2 as FYNNEI. CDR3 amino acids: CASSSQGGNQPQHF. The CDR3 DNA sequence: TGTGCCAGCAGCTCACAGGGGGGCAATCAGCCCCAGCATTTT. The whole variable domain, filled in from reference TRBV2 and TRBJ1-5, reads EPEVTQTPSHQVTQMGQEVILRCVPISNHLYFYWYRQILGQKVEFLVSFYNNEISEKSEIFDDQFSVERPDGSNFTLKIRSTKLEDSAMYFCASSSQGGNQPQHFGDGTRLSIL.